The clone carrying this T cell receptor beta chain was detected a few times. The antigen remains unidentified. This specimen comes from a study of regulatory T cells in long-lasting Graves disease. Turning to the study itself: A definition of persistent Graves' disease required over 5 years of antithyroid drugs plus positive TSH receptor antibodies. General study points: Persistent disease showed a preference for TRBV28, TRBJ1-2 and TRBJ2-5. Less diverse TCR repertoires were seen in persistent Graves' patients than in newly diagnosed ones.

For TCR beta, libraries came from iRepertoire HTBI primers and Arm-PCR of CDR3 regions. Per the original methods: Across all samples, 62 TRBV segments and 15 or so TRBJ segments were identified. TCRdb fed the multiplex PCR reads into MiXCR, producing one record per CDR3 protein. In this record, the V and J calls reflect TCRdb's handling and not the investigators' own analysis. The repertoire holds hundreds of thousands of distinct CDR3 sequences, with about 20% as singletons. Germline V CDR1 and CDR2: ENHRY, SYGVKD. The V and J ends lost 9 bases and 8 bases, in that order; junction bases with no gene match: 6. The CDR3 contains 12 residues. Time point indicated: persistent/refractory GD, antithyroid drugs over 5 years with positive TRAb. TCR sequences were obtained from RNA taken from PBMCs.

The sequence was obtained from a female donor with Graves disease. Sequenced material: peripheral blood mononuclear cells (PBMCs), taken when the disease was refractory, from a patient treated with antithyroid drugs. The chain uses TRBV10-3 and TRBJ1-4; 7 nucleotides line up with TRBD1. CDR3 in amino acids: CAIGQEGEKLFF. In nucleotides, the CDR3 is TGTGCCATAGGACAGGAGGGGGAAAAACTGTTTTTT.